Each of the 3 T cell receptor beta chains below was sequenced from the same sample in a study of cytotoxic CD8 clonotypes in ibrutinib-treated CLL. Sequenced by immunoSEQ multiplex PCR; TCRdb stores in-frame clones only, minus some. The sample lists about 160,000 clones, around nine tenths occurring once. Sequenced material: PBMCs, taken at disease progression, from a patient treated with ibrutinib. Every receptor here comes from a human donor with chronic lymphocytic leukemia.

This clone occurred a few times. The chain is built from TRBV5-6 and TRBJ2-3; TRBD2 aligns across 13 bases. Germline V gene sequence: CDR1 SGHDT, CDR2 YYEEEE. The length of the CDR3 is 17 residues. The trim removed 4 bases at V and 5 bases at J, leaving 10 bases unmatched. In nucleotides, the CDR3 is TGTGCCAGCAGCGGGAAAGGACTAGCGGGAGTTGGAGATACGCAGTATTTT. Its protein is CASSGKGLAGVGDTQYF.

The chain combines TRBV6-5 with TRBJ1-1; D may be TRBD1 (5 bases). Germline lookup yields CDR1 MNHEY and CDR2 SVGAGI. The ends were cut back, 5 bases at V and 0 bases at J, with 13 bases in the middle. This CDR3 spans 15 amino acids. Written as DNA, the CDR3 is TGTGCCAGCAGTCCTCAGGGAGGGGTGAACACTGAAGCTTTCTTT. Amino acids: CASSPQGGVNTEAFF.

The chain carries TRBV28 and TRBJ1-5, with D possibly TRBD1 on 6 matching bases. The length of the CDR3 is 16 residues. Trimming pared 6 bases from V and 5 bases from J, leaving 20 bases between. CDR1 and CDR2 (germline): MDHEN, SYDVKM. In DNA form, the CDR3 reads TGTGCCAGCAGGACCTACATCCGAGGGGGACATCAGCCCCAGCATTTT. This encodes CASRTYIRGGHQPQHF.